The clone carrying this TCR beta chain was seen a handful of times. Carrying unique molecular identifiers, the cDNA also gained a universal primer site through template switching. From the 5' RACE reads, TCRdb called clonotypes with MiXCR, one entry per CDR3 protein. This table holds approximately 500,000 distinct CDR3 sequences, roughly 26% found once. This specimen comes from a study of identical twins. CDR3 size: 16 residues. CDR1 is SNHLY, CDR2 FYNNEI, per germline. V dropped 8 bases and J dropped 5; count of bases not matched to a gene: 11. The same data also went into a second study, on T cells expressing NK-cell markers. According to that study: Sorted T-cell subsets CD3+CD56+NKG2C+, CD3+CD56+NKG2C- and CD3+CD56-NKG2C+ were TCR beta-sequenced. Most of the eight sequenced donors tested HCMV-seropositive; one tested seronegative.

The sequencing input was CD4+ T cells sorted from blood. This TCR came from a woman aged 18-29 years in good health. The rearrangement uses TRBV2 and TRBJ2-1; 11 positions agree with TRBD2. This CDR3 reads CASSLKTSGTNNEQFF. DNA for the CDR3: TGTGCCAGCTCCCTGAAGACTAGCGGGACTAACAATGAGCAGTTCTTC.